The source of this T cell receptor (beta chain) is a study of tumor-infiltrating lymphocytes in localized non-small cell lung cancer. At the level of the study: From each patient, both tumor and uninvolved lung, non-adjacent to tumor, were sampled. Study-wide points: Tumor T-cell fraction from TCR sequencing was not associated with recurrence-free survival (p = 0.61).

Repertoires were generated with immunoSEQ multiplex PCR, while TCRdb's copy carries only in-frame clones and drops some. This sample has over 12,000 clones, with 80% to 90% found just once. Germline assignment: CDR1 GTSNPN and CDR2 SVGIG (reference sequence). The CDR3 loop spans 11 amino acids. V shed 2 bases and J shed 10 bases, with 11 bases lying between them. Turning to this clone: Its antigen is as yet unknown.

The material sequenced was lung tumor tissue. The TCR was taken from a human donor with non-small cell lung cancer. V gene TRBV30 combines with J gene TRBJ1-1; D is perhaps TRBD1 (5 bases). CDR3 sequence: CAWSRGAGAFF. CDR3 sequence (DNA): TGTGCCTGGAGTCGGGGCGCGGGAGCTTTCTTT.